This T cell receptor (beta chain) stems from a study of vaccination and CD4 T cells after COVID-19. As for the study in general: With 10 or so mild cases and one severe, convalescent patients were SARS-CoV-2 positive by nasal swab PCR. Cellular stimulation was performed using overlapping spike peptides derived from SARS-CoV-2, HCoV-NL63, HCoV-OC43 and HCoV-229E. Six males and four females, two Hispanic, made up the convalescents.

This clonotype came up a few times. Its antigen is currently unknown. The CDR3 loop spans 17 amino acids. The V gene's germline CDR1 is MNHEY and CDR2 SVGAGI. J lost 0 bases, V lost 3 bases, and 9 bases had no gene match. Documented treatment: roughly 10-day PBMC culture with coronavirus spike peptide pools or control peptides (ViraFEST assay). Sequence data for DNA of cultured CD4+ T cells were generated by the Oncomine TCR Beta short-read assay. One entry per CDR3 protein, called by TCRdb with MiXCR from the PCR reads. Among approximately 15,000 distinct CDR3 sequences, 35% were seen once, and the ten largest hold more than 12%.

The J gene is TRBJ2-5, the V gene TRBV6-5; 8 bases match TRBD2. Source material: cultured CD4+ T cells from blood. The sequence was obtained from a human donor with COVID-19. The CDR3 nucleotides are TGTGCCAGCAGTTATTTGGCGTTAGCGGGGCACCAAGAGACCCAGTACTTC. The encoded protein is CASSYLALAGHQETQYF.